Given below is one TCR beta chain in context. The antigen remains undetermined. The sample comes from a study of graft-versus-host responses after intestinal transplantation. Overall study results and limits: GvH clones were found in recipient marrow; some appeared first in ileum or blood.

The germline V gene encodes CDR1 SGHAT and CDR2 FQNNGV. The length of the CDR3 is 16 residues. V lost 5 bases, J lost 5 bases, and 14 bases stayed unmatched. Method: immunoSEQ multiplex PCR; TCRdb's copy keeps in-frame clones and lacks some. Of 89,000 or so clones in the sample, roughly 80% were seen once. The material was unstimulated CD4+ T cells sorted from spleen or lymph node cells, obtained before intestinal transplant. The chain uses TRBV11-2 and TRBJ2-7; 8 nucleotides match TRBD1. The clonotype was recovered from a human donor who received an intestinal transplant. This CDR3 reads CASSPYPGTGMNEQYF. As DNA, the CDR3 is TGTGCCAGCAGCCCCTACCCCGGGACAGGTATGAACGAGCAGTACTTC. Combining the CDR3 with reference TRBV11-2 and TRBJ2-7 gives the whole variable domain EAGVAQSPRYKIIEKRQSVAFWCNPISGHATLYWYQQILGQGPKLLIQFQNNGVVDDSQLPKDRFSAERLKGVDSTLKIQPAKLEDSAVYLCASSPYPGTGMNEQYFGPGTRLTVT.